This T cell receptor (beta chain) was observed in a study of blood T cell repertoires in COVID-19. The authors' processing: From reference gene primer amplification, estimates of nucleated cell counts were derived. Clones were read by immunoSEQ multiplex PCR, and TCRdb kept only the in-frame ones, dropping some. The DNA gave D and trimming, while V, J and clone size come from that table. The sample has around 170,000 clones, around 67% seen once. Only a few counts were recorded for this clone. Germline CDR1 is SGHNT and CDR2 is YYREEE (reference sequence). V lost 3 bases and J lost 4, with 19 bases in between. This CDR3 spans 16 amino acids.

The TCR comes from a woman older than 75 with acute or convalescent COVID-19. The rearrangement links TRBV5-4 to TRBJ1-1; TRBD1 might be the D (6 bases). Specimen: peripheral blood. Here the CDR3 reads CASSWGLAAGSTEAFF. Written as DNA, the CDR3 is TGTGCCAGCAGCTGGGGGCTGGCGGCTGGAAGCACTGAAGCTTTCTTT.